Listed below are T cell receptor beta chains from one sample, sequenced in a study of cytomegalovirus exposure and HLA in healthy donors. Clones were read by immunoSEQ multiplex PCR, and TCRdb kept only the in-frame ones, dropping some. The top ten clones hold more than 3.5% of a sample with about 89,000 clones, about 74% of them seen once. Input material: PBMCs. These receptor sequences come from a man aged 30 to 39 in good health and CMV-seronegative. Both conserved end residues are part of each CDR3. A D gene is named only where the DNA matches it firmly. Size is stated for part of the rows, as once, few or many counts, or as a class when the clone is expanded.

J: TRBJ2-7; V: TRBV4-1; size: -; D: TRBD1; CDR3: CASSQFRQGSSYEQYF; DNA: TGCGCCAGCAGCCAATTCCGACAGGGGAGCTCCTACGAGCAGTACTTC
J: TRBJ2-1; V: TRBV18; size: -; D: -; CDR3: CASSPLVTYANEQFF; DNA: TGTGCCAGCTCACCCCTAGTGACCTACGCTAATGAGCAGTTCTTC
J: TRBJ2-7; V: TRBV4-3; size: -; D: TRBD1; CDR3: CASSQEFGAGTGGSEQYF; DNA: TGCGCCAGCAGCCAAGAATTCGGGGCCGGGACAGGGGGCTCCGAGCAGTACTTC
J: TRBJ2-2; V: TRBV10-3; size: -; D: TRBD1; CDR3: CAISEPNDRDWNTGELFF; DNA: TGTGCCATCAGTGAGCCAAATGACAGGGATTGGAACACCGGGGAGCTGTTTTTT
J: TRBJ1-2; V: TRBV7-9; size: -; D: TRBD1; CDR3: CSSSFRDSYYGYTF; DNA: TGTTCCAGCAGCTTCCGGGACAGCTACTATGGCTACACCTTC
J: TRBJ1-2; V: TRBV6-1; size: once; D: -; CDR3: CASSVFAGINYGYTF; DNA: TGTGCCAGCAGTGTTTTTGCGGGGATTAACTATGGCTACACCTTC
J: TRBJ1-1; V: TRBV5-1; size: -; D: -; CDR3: CASSLGLMNTEAFF; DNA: TGCGCCAGCAGCTTGGGACTGATGAACACTGAAGCTTTCTTT
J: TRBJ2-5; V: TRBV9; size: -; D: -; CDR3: CASSLGPGAEETQYF; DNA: TGTGCCAGCAGTTTGGGGCCAGGGGCGGAAGAGACCCAGTACTTC
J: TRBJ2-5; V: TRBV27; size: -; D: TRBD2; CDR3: CASSRTGGAQETQYF; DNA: TGTGCCAGCAGTAGAACGGGGGGGGCCCAAGAGACCCAGTACTTC
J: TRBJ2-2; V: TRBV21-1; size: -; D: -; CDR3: CASSKTAANTGELFF; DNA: TGTGCCAGCAGCAAGACAGCCGCGAACACCGGGGAGCTGTTTTTT
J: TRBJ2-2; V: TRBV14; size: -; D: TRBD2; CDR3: CASSPYRASGRTGELFF; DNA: TGTGCCAGCAGCCCGTATAGGGCTAGCGGGAGGACCGGGGAGCTGTTTTTT
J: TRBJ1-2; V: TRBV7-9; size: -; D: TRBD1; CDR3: CASSITKTGNYGYTF; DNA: TGTGCCAGCAGCATCACTAAGACAGGGAACTATGGCTACACCTTC
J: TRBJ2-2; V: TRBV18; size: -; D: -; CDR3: CASSPPGWNAGELFF; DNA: TGTGCCAGCTCACCACCCGGGTGGAACGCCGGGGAGCTGTTTTTT
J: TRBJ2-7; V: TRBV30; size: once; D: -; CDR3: CAWREASSYEQYF; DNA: TGTGCCTGGAGGGAGGCGAGCTCCTACGAGCAGTACTTC
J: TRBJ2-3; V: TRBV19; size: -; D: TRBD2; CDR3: CASSPSGKVPTDTQYF; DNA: TGTGCCAGTAGCCCTAGCGGGAAGGTCCCCACAGATACGCAGTATTTT
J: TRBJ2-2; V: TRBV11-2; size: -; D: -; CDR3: CASRDRQYTGELFF; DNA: TGTGCCAGCAGAGACAGACAGTACACCGGGGAGCTGTTTTTT
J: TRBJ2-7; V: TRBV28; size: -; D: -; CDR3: CASRALIYEQYF; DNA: TGTGCCAGCAGAGCCCTAATCTACGAGCAGTACTTC
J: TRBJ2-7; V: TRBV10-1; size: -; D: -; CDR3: CASSEYVGETTYEQYF; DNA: TGCGCCAGCAGTGAGTATGTAGGCGAGACTACCTACGAGCAGTACTTC
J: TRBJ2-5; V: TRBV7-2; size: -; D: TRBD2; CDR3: CASSSPGLARGTQYF; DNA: TGTGCCAGCAGCTCACCGGGACTAGCGAGGGGGACCCAGTACTTC
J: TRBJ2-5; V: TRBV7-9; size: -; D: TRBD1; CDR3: CASSLQGARTVRQETQYF; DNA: TGTGCCAGCAGCTTACAGGGGGCGCGAACCGTCCGTCAAGAGACCCAGTACTTC
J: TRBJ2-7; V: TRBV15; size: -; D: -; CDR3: CATSRDLAGAWYEQYF; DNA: TGTGCCACCAGCAGAGATTTGGCAGGGGCTTGGTACGAGCAGTACTTC
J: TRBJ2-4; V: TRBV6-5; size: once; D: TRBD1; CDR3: CASSPAERGQVIQYF; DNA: TGTGCCAGCAGTCCCGCCGAAAGGGGGCAGGTCATTCAGTACTTC
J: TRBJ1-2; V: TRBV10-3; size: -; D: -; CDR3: CAIEAGDGYTF; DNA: TGTGCCATCGAGGCAGGGGATGGCTACACCTTC
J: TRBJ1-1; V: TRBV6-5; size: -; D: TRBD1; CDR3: CASSNHRGRITEAFF; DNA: TGTGCCAGCAGTAACCACAGGGGGCGGATCACTGAAGCTTTCTTT
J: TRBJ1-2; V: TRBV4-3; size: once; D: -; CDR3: CASSLRAREFTF; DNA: TGCGCCAGCAGCCTCCGGGCCAGGGAATTTACCTTC
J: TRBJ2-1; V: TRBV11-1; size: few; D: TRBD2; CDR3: CASSSGTSGGDEQFF; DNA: TGTGCCAGCAGCTCAGGGACTAGCGGGGGAGATGAGCAGTTCTTC
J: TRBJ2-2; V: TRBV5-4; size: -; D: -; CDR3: CASSLVPQGVNTGELFF; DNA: TGTGCCAGCAGCTTGGTCCCACAGGGAGTGAACACCGGGGAGCTGTTTTTT
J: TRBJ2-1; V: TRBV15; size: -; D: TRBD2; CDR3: CATSSTELGTSGREYWVYNEQFF; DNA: TGTGCCACCAGCAGTACCGAACTCGGGACTAGCGGGAGAGAGTATTGGGTGTACAATGAGCAGTTCTTC
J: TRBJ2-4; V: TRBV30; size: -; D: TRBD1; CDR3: CAWRGQGARSIQYF; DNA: TGTGCCTGGAGAGGACAGGGGGCGCGGTCCATTCAGTACTTC
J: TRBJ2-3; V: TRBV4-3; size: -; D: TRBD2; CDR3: CASSQELAGGPVTDTQYF; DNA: TGCGCCAGCAGCCAAGAACTAGCGGGGGGGCCAGTCACAGATACGCAGTATTTT
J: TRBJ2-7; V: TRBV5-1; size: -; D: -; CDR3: CASSFQGPPPGYEQYF; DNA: TGCGCCAGCAGCTTCCAGGGGCCGCCTCCTGGCTACGAGCAGTACTTC
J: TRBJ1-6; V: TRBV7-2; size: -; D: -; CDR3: CASSFGRASSPLHF; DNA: TGTGCCAGCAGTTTCGGCAGGGCCAGTTCACCCCTCCACTTT
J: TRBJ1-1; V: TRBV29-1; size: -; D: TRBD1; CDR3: CSVDRGLNTEAFF; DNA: TGCAGCGTCGACAGGGGACTGAACACTGAAGCTTTCTTT
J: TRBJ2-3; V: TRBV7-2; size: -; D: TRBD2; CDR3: CASSPLAGRTDTQYF; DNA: TGTGCCAGCAGCCCACTAGCGGGACGCACAGATACGCAGTATTTT
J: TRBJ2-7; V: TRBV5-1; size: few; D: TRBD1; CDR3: CASSPGTAFYEQYF; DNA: TGCGCCAGCAGCCCCGGGACAGCTTTCTACGAGCAGTACTTC
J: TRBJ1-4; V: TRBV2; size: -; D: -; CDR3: CASRKGLNEKLFF; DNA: TGTGCCAGCAGAAAGGGACTGAATGAAAAACTGTTTTTT
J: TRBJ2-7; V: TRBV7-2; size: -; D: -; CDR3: CASRRTSGPYEQYF; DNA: TGTGCCAGCAGAAGAACGAGCGGACCCTACGAGCAGTACTTC
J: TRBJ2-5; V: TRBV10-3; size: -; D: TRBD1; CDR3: CAISSGGRETQYF; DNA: TGTGCCATCAGCTCAGGGGGCCGGGAGACCCAGTACTTC
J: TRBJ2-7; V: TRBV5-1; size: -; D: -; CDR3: CASSAGPGLGYEQYF; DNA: TGCGCCAGCAGCGCGGGACCGGGCCTTGGATACGAGCAGTACTTC
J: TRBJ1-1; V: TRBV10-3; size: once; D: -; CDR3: CAITTGLGTEAFF; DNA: TGTGCCATCACTACAGGGCTGGGCACTGAAGCTTTCTTT
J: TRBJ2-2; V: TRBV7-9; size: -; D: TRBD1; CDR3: CASSLRTGHGENTGELFF; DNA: TGTGCCAGCAGCCTTCGGACAGGCCATGGAGAGAACACCGGGGAGCTGTTTTTT
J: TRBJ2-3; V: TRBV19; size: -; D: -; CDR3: CASSIYGSSTDTQYF; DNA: TGTGCCAGTAGTATATACGGGAGTAGCACAGATACGCAGTATTTT
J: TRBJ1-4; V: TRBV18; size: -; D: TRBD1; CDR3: CASSPPGQAFRGNEKLFF; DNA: TGTGCCAGCTCACCGCCGGGACAGGCCTTCCGGGGTAATGAAAAACTGTTTTTT
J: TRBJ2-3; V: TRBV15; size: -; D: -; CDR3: CATSQGLQGDTQYF; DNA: TGTGCCACCAGCCAGGGACTCCAGGGAGATACGCAGTATTTT
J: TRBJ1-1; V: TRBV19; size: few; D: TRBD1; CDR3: CASRTGANTEAFF; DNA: TGTGCCAGTAGAACAGGGGCGAACACTGAAGCTTTCTTT
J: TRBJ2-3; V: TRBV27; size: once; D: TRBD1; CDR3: CASSFLGDRGPDTQYF; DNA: TGTGCCAGCAGTTTTCTCGGTGACAGGGGCCCAGATACGCAGTATTTT
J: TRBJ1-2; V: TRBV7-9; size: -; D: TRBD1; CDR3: CSSSLGGQGHNYGYTF; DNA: TGTTCCAGCAGCTTGGGGGGACAGGGACATAACTATGGCTACACCTTC
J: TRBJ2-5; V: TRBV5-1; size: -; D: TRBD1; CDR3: CASSSTGGGGETQYF; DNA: TGCGCCAGCAGCTCGACAGGGGGCGGAGGGGAGACCCAGTACTTC
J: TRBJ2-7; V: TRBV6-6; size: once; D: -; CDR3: CASSTSTYEQYF; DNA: TGTGCCAGCAGTACGAGTACCTACGAGCAGTACTTC
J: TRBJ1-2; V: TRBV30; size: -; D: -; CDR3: CAWSRVGRATIDGYTF; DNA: TGTGCCTGGAGTAGAGTAGGCAGGGCTACGATCGATGGCTACACCTTC
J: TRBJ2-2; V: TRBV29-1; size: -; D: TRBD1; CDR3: CSMGTANTGELFF; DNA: TGCAGCATGGGGACAGCGAACACCGGGGAGCTGTTTTTT
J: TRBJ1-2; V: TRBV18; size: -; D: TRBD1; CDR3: CASSASRGQGGYTF; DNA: TGTGCCAGCTCAGCTTCCAGGGGGCAGGGTGGCTACACCTTC
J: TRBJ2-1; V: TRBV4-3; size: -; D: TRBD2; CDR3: CASSQQGAGGGAYNEQFF; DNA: TGCGCCAGCAGCCAACAGGGAGCGGGGGGAGGGGCCTACAATGAGCAGTTCTTC